The 25 T cell receptor beta chains below were found in one sample sequenced in a study of OX40 agonist ivuxolimab in advanced cancers. Assay used: immunoSEQ multiplex PCR; TCRdb lists only in-frame clones, some missing. The sample contains just over 35,000 clones, about 84% of which appear only once. Material: CD4+ or CD8+ T cells sorted from blood, obtained in a trial of the OX40 agonist ivuxolimab. All receptors come from an adult with an advanced solid tumor such as melanoma, head and neck, liver or kidney cancer.

The V call is TRBV9, the J call TRBJ2-7; D may be TRBD2 (7 bases). The V and J ends lost 2 bases and 3 bases respectively, with 15 bases between them. Germline CDR1 SGDLS, CDR2 YYNGEE. The CDR3 runs to 15 residues. CDR3 coding DNA: TGTGCCAGCAGCGTGAGGGGGGGTTTTGGCTACGAGCAGTACTTC. Translated, it gives CASSVRGGFGYEQYF.

The chain carries TRBV6-5 and TRBJ2-3; tentative D call: TRBD2 (5 bases). The CDR3 is 14 amino acids. The germline V gene has CDR1 MNHEY and CDR2 SVGAGI. V lost 2 bases and J lost 6, with 12 bases in between. The CDR3 region has the DNA TGTGCCAGCAGTTACCTGCTAGCACCGGATACGCAGTATTTT. Translated: CASSYLLAPDTQYF.

CDR3 region: CASSSRGEGPSYEQYF. For the CDR3, the DNA is TGTGCCAGCAGTTCTAGAGGGGAAGGTCCCTCCTACGAGCAGTACTTC. The chain joins TRBV28 to TRBJ2-7; tentatively, D is TRBD1 or TRBD2 (5 bases each). The CDR3 totals 16 residues. The V gene lost 4 bases and the J gene lost 0 bases, with 16 bases spanning the gap. Per germline, CDR1 MDHEN and CDR2 SYDVKM.

The chain couples TRBV29-1 to TRBJ2-7, with TRBD2 matching 7 bases. The CDR3 consists of 13 residues. With V trimmed by 6 bases and J by 4 bases, 9 bases remained unmatched. Germline-derived CDR1 and CDR2 are SQVTM and ANQGSEA. DNA for the CDR3: TGCAGCGTACTCGGACTAGGATGGTACGAGCAGTACTTC. Residues: CSVLGLGWYEQYF.

This clone came up a few times. The chain combines TRBV27 with TRBJ2-1, with unresolved D. This CDR3 is built from 12 residues. The V end lost 5 bases, the J end lost 8 bases, and 10 bases lay between the germline ends. Germline CDR1 is MNHEY and CDR2 is SMNVEV (reference sequence). The CDR3 DNA follows: TGTGCCAGCAGTAGTACTATGTATGAGCAGTTCTTC. Translating it yields CASSSTMYEQFF.

The rearrangement links TRBV7-8 to TRBJ1-6; no definite D call. The CDR3 has 13 residues. V lost 1 base, J lost 8 bases, and 6 bases lay in between. Germline V CDR1 and CDR2: SGHVS, FQNEAQ. The chain's CDR3 is CASSLGWDSPLHF. The DNA for the CDR3 is TGTGCCAGCAGCTTAGGGTGGGATTCACCCCTCCACTTT. Variable domain in full (rest from reference TRBV7-8 and TRBJ1-6): GAGVSQSPRYKVAKRGQDVALRCDPISGHVSLFWYQQALGQGPEFLTYFQNEAQLDKSGLPSDRFFAERPEGSVSTLKIQRTQQEDSAVYLCASSLGWDSPLHFGNGTRLTVT.

This chain joins TRBV7-9 and TRBJ1-2, with unresolved D. CDR1 SEHNR and CDR2 FQNEAQ come from the germline V gene (reference sequence). CDR3 length: 12 amino acids. Trimming left V 4 bases short and J 4 bases short, with 7 bases between. CDR3 loop: CASSSGFYGYTF. The CDR3, as DNA: TGTGCCAGCAGCTCGGGTTTCTATGGCTACACCTTC.

There are a few counts of this clone. The chain couples TRBV6-5 to TRBJ2-5; a possible D gene is TRBD1 (6 bases). CDR3 length: 15 residues. Germline CDR1 reads MNHEY; CDR2 reads SVGAGI. V was shortened by 5 bases and J by 0 bases, with 13 bases between the two germline ends. The CDR3 is CASSRRGFDQETQYF. The CDR3 DNA is TGTGCCAGCAGTCGCAGGGGTTTTGACCAAGAGACCCAGTACTTC.

V and J are TRBV4-2 and TRBJ2-3; possible D gene TRBD1, 6 bases. V was trimmed by 4 bases and J by 5 bases, leaving 16 bases between them. The CDR3 spans 15 residues. Germline V gene data show CDR1 as LGHNA and CDR2 as YNFKEQ. The CDR3 coding sequence is TGTGCCAGCAGCCGTAGCAGGGGAACTGGAGATACGCAGTATTTT. It codes for CASSRSRGTGDTQYF.

The rearrangement joins TRBV6-5 to TRBJ1-1; unclear D gene. There are 15 residues in the CDR3. The germline gives CDR1 MNHEY, CDR2 SVGAGI. Deletions cut 4 bases from V and 0 bases from J, with 12 bases between. CDR3 region: CASSSDGLMNTEAFF. In nucleotides, the CDR3 is TGTGCCAGCAGTTCCGATGGCCTCATGAACACTGAAGCTTTCTTT.

This chain uses TRBV28 with TRBJ2-3; 7 bases are a match to TRBD2. With 6 bases clipped from V and 1 base from J, the junction kept 28 bases outside the gene matches. Germline V CDR1 and CDR2: MDHEN, SYDVKM. The CDR3 length is 22 residues. CDR3 DNA sequence: TGTGCCAGCAGGAACATTCTAGCGGTGTTGGGCGAGGAGAGGGCGGGCACAGATACGCAGTATTTT. It codes for CASRNILAVLGEERAGTDTQYF.

This chain links TRBV5-1 with TRBJ2-1; D unclear. Per germline, CDR1 SGHRS and CDR2 YFSETQ. The CDR3 is 12 amino acids. V was cut by 7 bases and J by 8 bases, with 13 bases left in between. CDR3 region: CASSGFQDEQFF. The CDR3 nucleotides are TGCGCCAGCTCCGGGTTCCAGGATGAGCAGTTCTTC. The whole variable domain, remainder taken from reference TRBV5-1 and TRBJ2-1, is KAGVTQTPRYLIKTRGQQVTLSCSPISGHRSVSWYQQTPGQGLQFLFEYFSETQRNKGNFPGRFSGRQFSNSRSEMNVSTLELGDSALYLCASSGFQDEQFFGPGTRLTVL.

J is TRBJ1-5 and V is TRBV28; D is undetermined. The ends were cut back, 5 bases at V and 3 bases at J, with 11 bases in the middle. CDR3 length: 14 amino acids. Germline V gene sequence: CDR1 MDHEN, CDR2 SYDVKM. CDR3 DNA: TGTGCCAGCAGTCCCGAGCGAACCAATCAGCCCCAGCATTTT. Encoded protein: CASSPERTNQPQHF.

The chain carries TRBV5-1 and TRBJ2-5; D gene uncertain. The CDR3 is 15 residues long. Germline loops: CDR1 SGHRS, CDR2 YFSETQ. The V gene lost 1 base and the J gene lost 1 base, with 11 bases spanning the gap. The CDR3 DNA reads TGCGCCAGCAGCTTGAATCCAGCCTTCCAAGAGACCCAGTACTTC. Translating it yields CASSLNPAFQETQYF. Complete variable domain (other parts from reference TRBV5-1 and TRBJ2-5): KAGVTQTPRYLIKTRGQQVTLSCSPISGHRSVSWYQQTPGQGLQFLFEYFSETQRNKGNFPGRFSGRQFSNSRSEMNVSTLELGDSALYLCASSLNPAFQETQYFGPGTRLLVL.

A few counts support this clone. The chain links TRBV11-2 to TRBJ2-7, with 12 positions matching TRBD1. The CDR3 consists of 17 residues. The germline CDR1 and CDR2 sequences are SGHAT and FQNNGV. The V and J ends lost 4 bases and 3 bases, in that order; junction bases with no gene match: 10. This CDR3 is CASSSRDRGLGVYEQYF. CDR3 nucleotides: TGTGCCAGCAGCTCCCGGGACAGGGGGCTTGGGGTCTACGAGCAGTACTTC.

J is TRBJ2-7 and V is TRBV13, with a weak D call TRBD1 (6 bases). V gave up 5 bases and J gave up 5 bases, with 16 bases separating them. The CDR3 extends over 14 amino acids. CDR1 is PRHDT and CDR2 is FYEKMQ in the germline V gene (reference sequence). CDR3 region: CASSPGQLFHEQYF. The CDR3 DNA follows: TGTGCCAGCAGCCCCGGACAGCTTTTCCACGAGCAGTACTTC.

This rearrangement joins TRBV19 to TRBJ2-7, with TRBD2 as a possible D gene (6 bases). This CDR3 has 14 amino acids. V was shortened by 3 bases and J by 4 bases, with 13 bases between the two germline ends. Germline V gene sequence: CDR1 LNHDA, CDR2 SQIVND (reference sequence). This CDR3 is CASSIRGLPYEQYF. The CDR3 DNA is TGTGCCAGTAGTATCCGGGGGTTACCGTACGAGCAGTACTTC.

CDR3 loop: CASSLEPGPYEQYF. The DNA of the CDR3 is TGTGCCAGCAGCTTAGAACCGGGGCCCTACGAGCAGTACTTC. J is TRBJ2-7 and V is TRBV7-8; D tentatively reads TRBD1 or TRBD2 (5 bases each). The CDR3 sequence is 14 residues long. V was pared by 1 base and J by 2 bases, with 9 bases between. Looked up from germline, CDR1 is SGHVS and CDR2 is FQNEAQ.

This clone was seen a single time. The chain is built from TRBV2 and TRBJ1-2, with D possibly being TRBD1 (5 bases). Trimming stripped 6 bases from V and 3 bases from J, with 17 bases between. From germline, CDR1 is SNHLY and CDR2 FYNNEI. The CDR3 totals 15 residues. The CDR3 is CASRDPGATDYGYTF. The CDR3, as DNA: TGTGCCAGCAGGGACCCCGGGGCAACGGACTATGGCTACACCTTC.

This chain uses TRBV29-1 with TRBJ1-2; tentatively, D is TRBD1 (5 bases). Germline V CDR1 and CDR2: SQVTM, ANQGSEA. The CDR3 has 10 amino acids. V was trimmed by 3 bases and J by 12 bases, leaving 11 bases between them. The CDR3 nucleotides read TGCAGCGTTGAGAACCCCAGGGACACCTTC. Its protein product is CSVENPRDTF.

J is TRBJ2-3 and V is TRBV2; 10 nucleotides line up with TRBD2. Trimming removed 8 bases from V and 5 bases from J; junction bases left unmatched: 7. From germline, CDR1 is SNHLY and CDR2 FYNNEI. The CDR3 consists of 14 residues. The CDR3 loop reads CASWGLAGVDTQYF. In nucleotides, the CDR3 is TGTGCCAGCTGGGGGCTAGCGGGAGTAGATACGCAGTATTTT.

The J gene is TRBJ2-4, the V gene TRBV28, with a tentative D call TRBD2 (6 bases). The germline V and J ends were trimmed by 3 bases and 8 bases, with 8 bases remaining between them. Germline values: CDR1 MDHEN, CDR2 SYDVKM. This CDR3 region has 12 residues. The CDR3 protein is CASSLGGHIQYF. The CDR3 nucleotides read TGTGCCAGCAGTTTGGGGGGACACATTCAGTACTTC.

V gene TRBV4-1 combines with J gene TRBJ2-2, with 9 bases aligning to TRBD2. After removal of 0 bases from V and 4 bases from J, the junction contained 6 bases not matched to a gene. Per the germline V gene, CDR1 is MGHRA and CDR2 is YSYEKL. The CDR3 sequence is 17 residues long. The CDR3 loop reads CASSQDGLAGLTGELFF. CDR3 in DNA: TGCGCCAGCAGCCAAGATGGGCTAGCGGGGCTCACCGGGGAGCTGTTTTTT.

The V and J genes are TRBV5-5 and TRBJ2-7, with TRBD1 identical over 9 bases. Losses at the gene ends were 2 bases for V and 5 bases for J; bases not matched to a gene: 11. The CDR3 sequence is 16 residues long. Germline V gives CDR1 SGHKS, CDR2 YYEKEE (reference sequence). CDR3 coding DNA: TGTGCCAGCAGCTTCCCCGACAGGGGGATACAGAACGAGCAGTACTTC. It codes for CASSFPDRGIQNEQYF.

The chain links TRBV29-1 to TRBJ2-1; perhaps TRBD1 as D (6 bases). Germline V gene data show CDR1 as SQVTM and CDR2 as ANQGSEA. Trimming removed 2 bases from V and 7 bases from J, with 9 bases in between. The CDR3 length is 12 residues. In nucleotides, the CDR3 is TGCAGCGTTGAAATACAGGGTAATGAGCAGTTCTTC. This codes for CSVEIQGNEQFF.